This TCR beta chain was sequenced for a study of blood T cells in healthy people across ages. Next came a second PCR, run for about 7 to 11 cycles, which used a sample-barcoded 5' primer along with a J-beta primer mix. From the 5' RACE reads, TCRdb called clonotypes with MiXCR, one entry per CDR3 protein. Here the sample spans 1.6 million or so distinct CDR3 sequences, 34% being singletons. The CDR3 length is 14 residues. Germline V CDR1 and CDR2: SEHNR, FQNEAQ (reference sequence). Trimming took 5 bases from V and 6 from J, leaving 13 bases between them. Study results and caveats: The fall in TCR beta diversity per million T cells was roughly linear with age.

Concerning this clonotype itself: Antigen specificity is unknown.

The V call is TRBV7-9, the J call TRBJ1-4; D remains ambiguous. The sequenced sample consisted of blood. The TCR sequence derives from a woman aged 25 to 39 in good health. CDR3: CASSPRGGHEKLFF. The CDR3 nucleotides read TGTGCCAGCAGCCCCCGGGGTGGGCATGAAAAACTGTTTTTT.